This note documents a single TCR beta chain sequence. Antigen: not known. The sample comes from a study of T-cell reconstitution after alpha-beta-depleted transplantation in children. General study points: About two months after transplant, alpha-beta T cells reportedly came from several hundred expanded graft clones.

There are 13 residues in the CDR3. V was shortened by 2 bases and J by 2 bases, with 6 bases between the two germline ends. The germline V gene has CDR1 MGHDK and CDR2 SYGVNS. The TCRbeta library was prepared with unique molecular identifiers. From the PCR reads, TCRdb called clonotypes with MiXCR, one entry per CDR3 protein. The table has 150,000 to 200,000 distinct CDR3 sequences, around 10% seen once; the top ten hold about 12%. The material sequenced was PBMCs, taken before TCRalphabeta/CD19-depleted stem cell transplant. The chain couples TRBV25-1 to TRBJ1-2, with D perhaps TRBD1 (6 bases). This sequence originates from a boy under 10 years old with acute myeloid leukemia, due to receive a stem cell transplant. Here the CDR3 DNA reads TGTGCCAGCAGTGAACAGGGGAACTATGGCTACACCTTC. Its translation: CASSEQGNYGYTF.